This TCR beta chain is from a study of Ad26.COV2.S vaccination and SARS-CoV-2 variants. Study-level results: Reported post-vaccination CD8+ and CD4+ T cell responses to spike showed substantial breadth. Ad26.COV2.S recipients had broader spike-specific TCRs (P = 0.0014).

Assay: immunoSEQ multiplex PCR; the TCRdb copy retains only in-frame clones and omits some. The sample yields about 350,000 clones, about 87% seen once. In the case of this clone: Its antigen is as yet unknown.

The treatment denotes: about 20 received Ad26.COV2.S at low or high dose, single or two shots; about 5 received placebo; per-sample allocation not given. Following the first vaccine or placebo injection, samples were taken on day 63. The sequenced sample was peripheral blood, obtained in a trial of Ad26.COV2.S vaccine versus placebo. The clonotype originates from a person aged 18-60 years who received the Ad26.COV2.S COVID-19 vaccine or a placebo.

In DNA form, the CDR3 reads TGTGCCAGCAGCCCTGACATAAGCTCCTACGAGCAGTACTTC. It is translated as CASSPDISSYEQYF. The rearrangement links TRBV5-8 to TRBJ2-7; D is unresolved. Germline lookup yields CDR1 SGHTS and CDR2 YDEGEE. The CDR3 runs 14 residues. The germline V and J ends were trimmed by 4 bases and 0 bases, with 11 bases remaining between them.